Included here is one T cell receptor beta chain sequence, with context. This record comes from a study of blood T cell repertoires in COVID-19. Study as a whole: PBMCs, B-cell-depleted T cells, or T cells provided the cDNA or gDNA that made up the material.

Trimming stripped 3 bases from V and 4 bases from J, with 28 bases between. Germline assignment: CDR1 SGHVT and CDR2 SQSDAQ. CDR3 length: 19 residues. The data were produced by immunoSEQ multiplex PCR, yet TCRdb's version contains in-frame clones alone and is incomplete. The sample yields some 250,000 clones, more than 85% seen once. The clonotype originates from a man between 40 and 49 years old who had recovered from COVID-19. The chain carries TRBV7-4 and TRBJ2-7; the D gene is possibly TRBD1 (5 bases). Sequenced: PBMCs or T cells enriched from blood (not recorded which). The CDR3: CASSFRQTAPGILQYEQYF. DNA for the CDR3: TGTGCCAGCAGCTTTAGACAGACGGCGCCCGGCATCCTACAATACGAGCAGTACTTC. Using reference TRBV7-4 and TRBJ2-7 for the parts outside the CDR3, the full variable domain is GAGVSQSPRYKVAKRGRDVALRCDSISGHVTLYWYRQTLGQGSEVLTYSQSDAQRDKSGRPSGRFSAERPERSVSTLKIQRTEQGDSAVYLCASSFRQTAPGILQYEQYFGPGTRLTVT.